This is a list of T cell receptor beta chains from one sample in a study of human T cells and chemical hapten exposure. TCRdb reprocessed the RACE reads with MiXCR, giving one entry per CDR3 protein. Altogether around 110,000 distinct CDR3 sequences are present, roughly 12% being singletons, with the ten largest covering about 1.6%. The specimen comprised whole blood, sampled in connection with sensitization to the hapten diphenylcyclopropenone (DPC). The receptors were gathered from a woman aged 50 to 60 with alopecia areata. Some clones in this sample may be carry-over from other donors' samples. Each CDR3 is given with its conserved first and last residue. The D gene is left open where the match is weak. Not every row has a clone size; where given, it reads once, few, many or a size class.

V gene	J gene	D gene	clone size	CDR3 DNA	CDR3 protein
TRBV6-6	TRBJ1-5	TRBD1	.	TGTGCCAGCAGTACGGGGGACAGACCCCAGCATTTT	CASSTGDRPQHF
TRBV21-1	TRBJ2-2	.	many	TGTGCCAGCAGCAATAGGGCGCGGGAGAGGAACACCGGGGAGCTGTTTTTT	CASSNRARERNTGELFF
TRBV14	TRBJ2-7	.	.	TGTGCCAGCAGCGTCCGGGACGGGGCCTACGAGCAGTACTTC	CASSVRDGAYEQYF
TRBV20-1	TRBJ2-7	.	few	TGCAGTGCTAGAAGGAGATCCACAGGATACGAGCAGTACTTC	CSARRRSTGYEQYF
TRBV15	TRBJ1-6	.	many	TGTGCCACCAGCAGTAATTCACCCCTCCACTTT	CATSSNSPLHF
TRBV29-1	TRBJ2-5	TRBD1	few	TGCAGCGTTATGGGACAGGGGGCTAAGGAGGAGACCCAGTACTTC	CSVMGQGAKEETQYF
TRBV11-2	TRBJ2-7	.	.	TGTGCCAGCAGCTTTTCAGGGGGGCCGTTCTCCTACGAGCAGTACTTC	CASSFSGGPFSYEQYF
TRBV15	TRBJ2-7	TRBD1	.	TGTGCCACCAGCCCAAGACAGGGGGCCTACGAGCAGTACTTC	CATSPRQGAYEQYF
TRBV3-2	TRBJ1-5	.	many	TGTGCCAGCAGCTTGACAGGTCCCGATAGCAATCAGCCCCAGCATTTT	CASSLTGPDSNQPQHF
TRBV7-3	TRBJ2-3	.	.	TGTGCCAGCAGCTTAATGGCAGATACGCAGTATTTT	CASSLMADTQYF
TRBV6-5	TRBJ1-1	.	few	TGTGCCAGCAGTTACTCCCGACAGCGTACTGAAGCTTTCTTT	CASSYSRQRTEAFF
TRBV20-1	TRBJ2-7	TRBD2	.	TGCAGTGCTAGGGGGGGACTAGCGGGATCGTCTGACGAGCAGTACTTC	CSARGGLAGSSDEQYF
TRBV29-1	TRBJ2-7	TRBD2	.	TGCAGCGTTGCGCGGGAGCTGGGCTCCTACGAGCAGTACTTC	CSVARELGSYEQYF
TRBV6-5	TRBJ2-3	TRBD1	.	TGTGCCAGCAGTCACAGGGGGCGTTCAGATACGCAGTGTTTT	CASSHRGRSDTQCF
TRBV10-3	TRBJ1-1	TRBD1	.	TGTGCCATCGGGGAGCCGGGACAGGGGCAGACTGAAGCTTTCTTT	CAIGEPGQGQTEAFF
TRBV6-5	TRBJ2-1	TRBD2	many	TGTGCCAGCAGTTACCAAGAAGCGACTAGCGGGAACGAGCAGTTCTTC	CASSYQEATSGNEQFF
TRBV5-6	TRBJ2-7	.	few	TGTGCCAGCAGCTTGGAGAGCGAGCAGTACTTC	CASSLESEQYF
TRBV3-1	TRBJ1-5	TRBD1	few	TGTGCCAGCAGCTTGGGACAGAATAATCAGCCCCAGCATTTT	CASSLGQNNQPQHF
TRBV19	TRBJ1-1	.	.	TGTGCCACCGGAGACATGAACACTGAAGCTTTCTTT	CATGDMNTEAFF
TRBV7-2	TRBJ2-7	TRBD2	.	TGTGCTACCCGGGGGACTAGCGGGAGGGAGGGCGAGCAGTACTTC	CATRGTSGREGEQYF
TRBV4-2	TRBJ2-2	.	.	TGTGCCAGCAGTATACCTAGCGTATACACCGGGGAGCTGTTTTTT	CASSIPSVYTGELFF
TRBV2	TRBJ1-1	.	.	TGTGCCAGCAGTGTTGAAGGGGATCCGAACACTGAAGCTTTCTTT	CASSVEGDPNTEAFF
TRBV19	TRBJ1-2	.	many	TGTGCCAGTAGTACCCCGACAGGCACTAACTATGGCTACACCTTC	CASSTPTGTNYGYTF
TRBV12-5	TRBJ2-1	TRBD2	.	TGTGCTAGTGCCGGACCCGGGAGGAATGAGCAGTTCTTC	CASAGPGRNEQFF
TRBV5-8	TRBJ1-1	.	.	TGTGCCAGCTTACGACCGGAGTTCATGAACACTGAAGCTTTCTTT	CASLRPEFMNTEAFF
TRBV11-3	TRBJ2-7	.	many	TGTGCCAGCAGCTTAACAGGCCGGCACGAGCAGTACTTC	CASSLTGRHEQYF
TRBV6-2/TRBV6-3	TRBJ2-6	.	many	TGTGCCAGCAGTTACTTCGGAGGGCCGGGGGCCAACGTCCTGACTTTC	CASSYFGGPGANVLTF
TRBV18	TRBJ1-1	.	few	TGTGCCAGCTCACCAGGAATGGGGGGCGCTGGCACTGAAGCTTTCTTT	CASSPGMGGAGTEAFF
TRBV29-1	TRBJ1-1	.	.	TGCAGCGGAATCGACGTGAACACTGAAGCTTTCTTT	CSGIDVNTEAFF
TRBV7-2	TRBJ1-4	.	few	TGTGCCAGCAGCTTAGTCGCGTCAGAAAAACTGTTTTTT	CASSLVASEKLFF
TRBV6-6	TRBJ2-1	.	.	TGTGCCAGCACCCTACGATACGGTGAGCAGTTCTTC	CASTLRYGEQFF
TRBV7-2	TRBJ2-1	.	many	TGTGCCAGCAGTTTAGCCCGAAATGAGCAGTTCTTC	CASSLARNEQFF
TRBV29-1	TRBJ1-2	.	.	TGCAGCGTGGCCCCAGGGCGAGGCTACACCTTC	CSVAPGRGYTF
TRBV29-1	TRBJ1-1	.	many	TGCAGCGCCAAAGGGGACTCAAACCTTGGCACTGAAGCTTTCTTT	CSAKGDSNLGTEAFF
TRBV18	TRBJ1-4	.	.	TGTGCCAGCTCACCACGGTCGCCTGATAATGAAAAACTGTTTTTT	CASSPRSPDNEKLFF
TRBV3-1	TRBJ2-7	.	few	TGTGCCAGCAGCCAGGGGAGAGGGTTTGACGAGCAGTACTTC	CASSQGRGFDEQYF
TRBV11-2	TRBJ2-7	TRBD2	.	TGTGCCAGCAGCCGGACTAGCGCGGCCTACGAGCAGTACTTC	CASSRTSAAYEQYF
TRBV7-8	TRBJ2-5	TRBD2	few	TGTGCCAGCAGCTTTCCGGGACTAGCAGAAGAGACCCAGTACTTC	CASSFPGLAEETQYF
TRBV10-3	TRBJ2-3	TRBD2	few	TGTGCCATCAGTGATCGGGACTATTCCACAGATACGCAGTATTTT	CAISDRDYSTDTQYF
TRBV12-3/TRBV12-4	TRBJ2-2	.	many	TGTGCCAGCAGTCCCGGGTCTAACACCGGGGAGCTGTTTTTT	CASSPGSNTGELFF
TRBV2	TRBJ1-2	TRBD1	many	TGTGCCAGACGGGACAGTTACCGTGGCTACACCTTC	CARRDSYRGYTF